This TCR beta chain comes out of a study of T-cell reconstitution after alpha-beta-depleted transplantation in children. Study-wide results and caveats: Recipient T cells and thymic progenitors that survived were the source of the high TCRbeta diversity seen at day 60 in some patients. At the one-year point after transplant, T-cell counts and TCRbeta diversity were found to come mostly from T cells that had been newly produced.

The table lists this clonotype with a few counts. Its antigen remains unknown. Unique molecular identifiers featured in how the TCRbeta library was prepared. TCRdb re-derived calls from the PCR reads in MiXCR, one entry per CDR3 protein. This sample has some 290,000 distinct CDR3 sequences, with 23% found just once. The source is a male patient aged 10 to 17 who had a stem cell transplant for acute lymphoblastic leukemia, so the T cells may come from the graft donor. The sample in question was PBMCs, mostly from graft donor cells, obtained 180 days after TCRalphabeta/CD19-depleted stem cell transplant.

The CDR3 nucleotides read TGTGCCAGCAGTTCTCCACAGGGGAACAATGAGCAGTTCTTC. This codes for CASSSPQGNNEQFF. The chain uses TRBV27 and TRBJ2-1; 7 positions match TRBD1. The trim removed 4 bases at V and 5 bases at J, leaving 5 bases unmatched. Germline CDR1 is MNHEY and CDR2 is SMNVEV (reference sequence). This CDR3 is 14 amino acids long.